What follows describes a single T cell receptor beta chain. Its antigen is unknown. Full-length variable regions came from constant-region reverse primers plus semi-nested Nested Universal Primer A PCR. One entry per CDR3 protein results from TCRdb running MiXCR on the 5' RACE reads. This table holds tens of thousands of distinct CDR3 sequences, about a sixth found once. Study results and limitations: In terms of TCR gene usage, tumor memory CD4+ T cells clustered together with blood and lymph node memory CD4+ cells, as well as with lymph node naive CD4+ cells. Tumor Tregs overlapped most with tumor, then blood, naive CD4+ cells.

Naive CD4+ cells had CD25+ Tregs removed. Trimming took off 2 bases at V and 1 base at J, with 13 bases between the two ends. CDR1 SGHRS and CDR2 YFSETQ come from the germline V gene. This CDR3 comprises 17 residues. The chain links TRBV5-1 to TRBJ2-6; D may be TRBD1 (5 bases). The receptor comes from a female donor with breast cancer. What was sequenced was naive CD4+ T cells sorted from blood. The subset denotes: naive CD4+ T cells, CD4+CD45RA+CD25-. The CDR3 protein is CASSFSQTGSGANVLTF. CDR3 nucleotide sequence: TGCGCCAGCAGCTTTAGCCAAACAGGATCTGGGGCCAACGTCCTGACTTTC. Full variable domain (missing parts from reference TRBV5-1 and TRBJ2-6): KAGVTQTPRYLIKTRGQQVTLSCSPISGHRSVSWYQQTPGQGLQFLFEYFSETQRNKGNFPGRFSGRQFSNSRSEMNVSTLELGDSALYLCASSFSQTGSGANVLTFGAGSRLTVL.